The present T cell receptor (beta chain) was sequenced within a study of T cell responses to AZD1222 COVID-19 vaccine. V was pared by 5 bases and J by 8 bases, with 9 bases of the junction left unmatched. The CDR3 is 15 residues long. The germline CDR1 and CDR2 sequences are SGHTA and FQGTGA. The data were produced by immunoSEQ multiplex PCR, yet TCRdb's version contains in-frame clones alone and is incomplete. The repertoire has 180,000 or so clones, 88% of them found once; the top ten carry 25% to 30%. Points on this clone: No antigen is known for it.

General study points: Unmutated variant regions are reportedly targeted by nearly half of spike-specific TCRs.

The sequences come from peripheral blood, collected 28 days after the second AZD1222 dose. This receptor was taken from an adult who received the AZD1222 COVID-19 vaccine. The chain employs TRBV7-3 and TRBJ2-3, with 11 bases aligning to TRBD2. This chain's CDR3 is CASSMGLAESVTQYF. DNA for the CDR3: TGTGCCAGCAGCATGGGACTAGCGGAAAGTGTTACGCAGTATTTT.